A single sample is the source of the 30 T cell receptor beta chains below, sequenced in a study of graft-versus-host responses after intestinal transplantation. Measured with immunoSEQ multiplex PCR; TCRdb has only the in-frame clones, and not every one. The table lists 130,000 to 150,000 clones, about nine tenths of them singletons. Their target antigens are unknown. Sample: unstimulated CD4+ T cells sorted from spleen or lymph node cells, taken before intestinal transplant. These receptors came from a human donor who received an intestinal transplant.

The CDR3 DNA reads TGTGCCAGCAGGATACAGGGGCGGAATGGCTACACCTTC. Residues: CASRIQGRNGYTF. The V call is TRBV28, the J call TRBJ1-2, with 7 bases fitting TRBD1. The germline CDR1 and CDR2 sequences are MDHEN and SYDVKM. V was pared by 6 bases and J by 6 bases, with 7 bases of the junction left unmatched. This CDR3 has 13 amino acids.

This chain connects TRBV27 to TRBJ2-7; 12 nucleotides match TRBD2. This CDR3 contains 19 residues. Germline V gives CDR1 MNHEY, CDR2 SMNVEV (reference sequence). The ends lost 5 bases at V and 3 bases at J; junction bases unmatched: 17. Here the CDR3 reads CASSTFHPLAGGPYYEQYF. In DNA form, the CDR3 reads TGTGCCAGCAGTACCTTCCACCCTCTAGCGGGAGGGCCCTACTACGAGCAGTACTTC.

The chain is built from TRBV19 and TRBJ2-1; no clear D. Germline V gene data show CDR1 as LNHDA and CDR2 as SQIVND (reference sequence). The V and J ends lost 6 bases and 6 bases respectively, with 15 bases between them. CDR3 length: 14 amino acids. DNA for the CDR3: TGTGCCAGTAGGTTGTTCGCCTCGCGCAATGAGCAGTTCTTC. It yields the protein CASRLFASRNEQFF.

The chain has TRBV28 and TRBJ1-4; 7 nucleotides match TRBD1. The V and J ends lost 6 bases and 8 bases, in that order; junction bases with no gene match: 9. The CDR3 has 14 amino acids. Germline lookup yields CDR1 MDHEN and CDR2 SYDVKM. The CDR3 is CASSGPRGDEKLFF. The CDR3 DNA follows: TGTGCCAGCAGCGGCCCCAGGGGGGACGAAAAACTGTTTTTT. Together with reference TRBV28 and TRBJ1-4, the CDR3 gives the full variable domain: DVKVTQSSRYLVKRTGEKVFLECVQDMDHENMFWYRQDPGLGLRLIYFSYDVKMKEKGDIPEGYSVSREKKERFSLILESASTNQTSMYLCASSGPRGDEKLFFGSGTQLSVL.

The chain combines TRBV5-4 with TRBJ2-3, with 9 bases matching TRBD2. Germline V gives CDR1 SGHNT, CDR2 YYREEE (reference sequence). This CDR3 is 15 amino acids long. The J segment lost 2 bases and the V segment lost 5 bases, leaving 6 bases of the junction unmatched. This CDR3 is CASSHLAGITDTQYF. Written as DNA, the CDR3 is TGTGCCAGCAGTCACCTAGCGGGGATCACAGATACGCAGTATTTT. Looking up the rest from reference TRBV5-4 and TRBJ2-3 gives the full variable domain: ETGVTQSPTHLIKTRGQQVTLRCSSQSGHNTVSWYQQALGQGPQFIFQYYREEENGRGNFPPRFSGLQFPNYSSELNVNALELDDSALYLCASSHLAGITDTQYFGPGTRLTVL.

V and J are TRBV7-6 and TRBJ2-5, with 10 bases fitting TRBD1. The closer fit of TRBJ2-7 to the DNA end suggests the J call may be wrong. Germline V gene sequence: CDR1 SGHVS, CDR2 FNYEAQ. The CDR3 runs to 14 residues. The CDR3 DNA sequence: TGTGCCAGCAGCAGGGGGACAGGGGCGTACGAGCAGTACTTC. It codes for CASSRGTGAYEQYF.

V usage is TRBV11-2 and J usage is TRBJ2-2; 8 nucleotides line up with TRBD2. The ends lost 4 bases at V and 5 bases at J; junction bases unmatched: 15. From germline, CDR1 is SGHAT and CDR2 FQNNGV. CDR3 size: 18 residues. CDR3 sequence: CASSSFDRVAGRTGELFF. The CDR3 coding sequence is TGTGCCAGCAGCTCCTTTGATAGGGTAGCGGGAAGGACCGGGGAGCTGTTTTTT.

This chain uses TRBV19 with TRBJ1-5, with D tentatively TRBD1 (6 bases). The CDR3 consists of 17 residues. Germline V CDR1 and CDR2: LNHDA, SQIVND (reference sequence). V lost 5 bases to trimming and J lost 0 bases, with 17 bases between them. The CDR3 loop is CASSWARGGGSNQPQHF. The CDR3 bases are TGTGCCAGTAGTTGGGCACGGGGGGGCGGTAGCAATCAGCCCCAGCATTTT.

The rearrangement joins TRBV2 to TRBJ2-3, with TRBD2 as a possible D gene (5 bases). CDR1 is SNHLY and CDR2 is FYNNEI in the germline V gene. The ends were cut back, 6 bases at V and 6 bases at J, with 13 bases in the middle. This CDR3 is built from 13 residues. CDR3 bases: TGTGCCAGCAGATACGGGGATGGGGATACGCAGTATTTT. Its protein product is CASRYGDGDTQYF.

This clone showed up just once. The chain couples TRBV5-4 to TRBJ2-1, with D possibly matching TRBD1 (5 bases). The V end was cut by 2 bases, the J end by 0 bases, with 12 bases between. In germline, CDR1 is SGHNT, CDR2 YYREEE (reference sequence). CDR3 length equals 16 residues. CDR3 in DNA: TGTGCCAGCAGCTTAGACAGCGCCCGCTCCTACAATGAGCAGTTCTTC. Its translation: CASSLDSARSYNEQFF.

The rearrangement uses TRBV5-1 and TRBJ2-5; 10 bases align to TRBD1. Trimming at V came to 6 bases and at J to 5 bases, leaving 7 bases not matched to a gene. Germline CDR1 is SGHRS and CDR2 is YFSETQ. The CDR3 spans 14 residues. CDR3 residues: CASIPGTGDETQYF. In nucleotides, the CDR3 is TGCGCCAGCATCCCCGGGACAGGGGACGAGACCCAGTACTTC.

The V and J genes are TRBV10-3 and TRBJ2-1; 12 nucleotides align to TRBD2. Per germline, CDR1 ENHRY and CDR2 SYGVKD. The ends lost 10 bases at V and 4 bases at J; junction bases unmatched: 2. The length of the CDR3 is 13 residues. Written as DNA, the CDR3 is TGTGCCACCCTAGCGGGAGGGTACAATGAGCAGTTCTTC. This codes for CATLAGGYNEQFF.

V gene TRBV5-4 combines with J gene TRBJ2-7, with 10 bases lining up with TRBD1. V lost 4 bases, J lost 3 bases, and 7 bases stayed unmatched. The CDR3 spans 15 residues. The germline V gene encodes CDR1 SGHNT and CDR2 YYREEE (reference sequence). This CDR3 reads CASSRQGALLYEQYF. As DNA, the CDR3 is TGTGCCAGCAGCCGACAGGGGGCGTTACTCTACGAGCAGTACTTC.

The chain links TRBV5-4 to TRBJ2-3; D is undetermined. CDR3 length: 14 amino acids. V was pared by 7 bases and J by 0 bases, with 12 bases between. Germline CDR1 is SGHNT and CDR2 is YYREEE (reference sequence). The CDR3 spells CASGVSASTDTQYF. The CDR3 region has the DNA TGTGCCAGCGGCGTTTCCGCGAGCACAGATACGCAGTATTTT.

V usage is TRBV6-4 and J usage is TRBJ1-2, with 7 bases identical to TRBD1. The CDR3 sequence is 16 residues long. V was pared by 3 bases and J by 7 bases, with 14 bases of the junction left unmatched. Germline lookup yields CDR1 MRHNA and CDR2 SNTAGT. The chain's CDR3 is CASSDSARPGGRGYTF. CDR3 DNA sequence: TGTGCCAGCAGTGATTCGGCTCGCCCAGGGGGTCGTGGCTACACCTTC.

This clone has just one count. CDR3 nucleotide sequence: TGTGCCAGCAGTTTGGACTGGGAGGACACTGAAGCTTTCTTT. This gives the protein CASSLDWEDTEAFF. This sequence joins TRBV6-4 and TRBJ1-1; D gene uncertain. The CDR3 covers 14 residues. Germline CDR1 reads MRHNA; CDR2 reads SNTAGT. V was cut by 5 bases and J by 3 bases, with 13 bases left in between.

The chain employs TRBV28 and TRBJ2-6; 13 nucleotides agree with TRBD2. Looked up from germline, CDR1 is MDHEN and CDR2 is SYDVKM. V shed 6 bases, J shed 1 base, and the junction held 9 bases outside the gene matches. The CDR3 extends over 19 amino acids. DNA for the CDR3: TGTGCCAGCAGCATGGGGAGGGGACTAGCGGGGTCTGGGGCCAACGTCCTGACTTTC. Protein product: CASSMGRGLAGSGANVLTF. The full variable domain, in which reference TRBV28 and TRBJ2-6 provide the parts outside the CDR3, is DVKVTQSSRYLVKRTGEKVFLECVQDMDHENMFWYRQDPGLGLRLIYFSYDVKMKEKGDIPEGYSVSREKKERFSLILESASTNQTSMYLCASSMGRGLAGSGANVLTFGAGSRLTVL.

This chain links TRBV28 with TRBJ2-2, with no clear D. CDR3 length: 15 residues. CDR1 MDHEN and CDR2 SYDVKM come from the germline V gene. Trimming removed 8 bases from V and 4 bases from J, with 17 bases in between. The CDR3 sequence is CASRSPGPTTGELFF. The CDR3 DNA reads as TGTGCCAGCCGCTCCCCCGGTCCTACCACCGGGGAGCTGTTTTTT.

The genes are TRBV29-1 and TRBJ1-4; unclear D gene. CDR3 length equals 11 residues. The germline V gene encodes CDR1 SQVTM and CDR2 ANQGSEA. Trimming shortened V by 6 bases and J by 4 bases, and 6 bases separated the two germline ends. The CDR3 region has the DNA TGCAGCGTGAGATATAATGAAAAACTGTTTTTT. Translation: CSVRYNEKLFF.

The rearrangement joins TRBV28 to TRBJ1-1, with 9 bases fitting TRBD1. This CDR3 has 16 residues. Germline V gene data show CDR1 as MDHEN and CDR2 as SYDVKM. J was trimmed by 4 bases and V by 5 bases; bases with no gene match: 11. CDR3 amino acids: CASSINTGGLGTEAFF. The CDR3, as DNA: TGTGCCAGCAGTATTAACACAGGGGGCTTAGGCACTGAAGCTTTCTTT.

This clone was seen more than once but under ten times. The CDR3 loop is CASSVAHSPGAGAPDTQYF. The CDR3 DNA follows: TGTGCCAGCAGCGTAGCCCACTCCCCCGGAGCGGGAGCCCCAGATACGCAGTATTTT. The rearrangement uses TRBV9 and TRBJ2-3, with 8 bases identical to TRBD2. V shed 0 bases, J shed 4 bases, and the junction held 16 bases outside the gene matches. This CDR3 region has 19 residues. Germline-derived CDR1 and CDR2 are SGDLS and YYNGEE.

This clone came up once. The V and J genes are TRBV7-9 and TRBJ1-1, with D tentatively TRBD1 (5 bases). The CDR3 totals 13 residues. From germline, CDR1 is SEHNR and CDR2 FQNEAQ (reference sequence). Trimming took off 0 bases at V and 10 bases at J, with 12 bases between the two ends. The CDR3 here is CASSLAGGVGAFF. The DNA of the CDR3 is TGTGCCAGCAGCTTAGCCGGAGGGGTTGGAGCTTTCTTT.

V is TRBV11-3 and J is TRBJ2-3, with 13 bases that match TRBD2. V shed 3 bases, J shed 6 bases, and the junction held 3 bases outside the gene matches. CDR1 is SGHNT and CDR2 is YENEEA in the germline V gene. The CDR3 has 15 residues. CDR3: CASSFGTSGTDTQYF. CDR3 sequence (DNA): TGTGCCAGCAGCTTTGGGACTAGCGGGACTGATACGCAGTATTTT.

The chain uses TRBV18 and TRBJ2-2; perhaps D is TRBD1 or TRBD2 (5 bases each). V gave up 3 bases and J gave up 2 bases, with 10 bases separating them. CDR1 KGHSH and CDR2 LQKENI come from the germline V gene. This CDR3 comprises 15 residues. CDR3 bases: TGTGCCAGCTCACCGGGACCCACAAACACCGGGGAGCTGTTTTTT. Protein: CASSPGPTNTGELFF.

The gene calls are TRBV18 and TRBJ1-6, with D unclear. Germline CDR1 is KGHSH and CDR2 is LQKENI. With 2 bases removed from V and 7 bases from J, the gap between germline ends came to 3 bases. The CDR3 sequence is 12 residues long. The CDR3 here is CASSPENSPLHF. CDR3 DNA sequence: TGTGCCAGCTCACCAGAGAATTCACCCCTCCACTTT.

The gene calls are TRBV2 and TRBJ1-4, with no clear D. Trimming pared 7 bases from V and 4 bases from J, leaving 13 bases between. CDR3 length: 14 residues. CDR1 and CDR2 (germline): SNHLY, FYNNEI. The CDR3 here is CASTVGGGNEKLFF. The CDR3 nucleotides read TGTGCCAGCACCGTGGGCGGAGGTAATGAAAAACTGTTTTTT. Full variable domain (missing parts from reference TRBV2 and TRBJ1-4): EPEVTQTPSHQVTQMGQEVILRCVPISNHLYFYWYRQILGQKVEFLVSFYNNEISEKSEIFDDQFSVERPDGSNFTLKIRSTKLEDSAMYFCASTVGGGNEKLFFGSGTQLSVL.

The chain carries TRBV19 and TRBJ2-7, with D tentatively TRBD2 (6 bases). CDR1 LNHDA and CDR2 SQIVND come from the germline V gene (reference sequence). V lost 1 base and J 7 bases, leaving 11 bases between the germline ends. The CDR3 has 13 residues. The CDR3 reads CASSIAGSGEQYF. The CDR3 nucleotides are TGTGCCAGTAGTATAGCCGGGAGCGGTGAGCAGTACTTC.

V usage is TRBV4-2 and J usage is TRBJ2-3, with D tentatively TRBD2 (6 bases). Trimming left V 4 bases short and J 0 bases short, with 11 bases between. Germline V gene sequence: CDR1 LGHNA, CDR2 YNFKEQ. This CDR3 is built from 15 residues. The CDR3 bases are TGTGCCAGCAGCCCCCTGGGAGGAAGCACAGATACGCAGTATTTT. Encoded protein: CASSPLGGSTDTQYF.

The CDR3 spells CASGLGQGADNEQFF. The CDR3 region has the DNA TGTGCTAGTGGTTTGGGACAGGGGGCGGACAATGAGCAGTTCTTC. This chain links TRBV12-5 with TRBJ2-1; 10 nucleotides match TRBD1. Germline-derived CDR1 and CDR2 are LGHNT and FRNRAP. The CDR3 is 15 amino acids. The junction had 2 bases not matched to a gene; V was cut back by 1 base and J by 5 bases.

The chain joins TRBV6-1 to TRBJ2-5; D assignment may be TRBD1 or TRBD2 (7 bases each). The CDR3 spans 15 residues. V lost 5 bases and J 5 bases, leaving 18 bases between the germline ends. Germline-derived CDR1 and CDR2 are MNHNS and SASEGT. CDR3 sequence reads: CASSLGQAGRETQYF. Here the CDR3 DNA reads TGTGCCAGCAGTCTAGGACAGGCCGGGAGGGAGACCCAGTACTTC.